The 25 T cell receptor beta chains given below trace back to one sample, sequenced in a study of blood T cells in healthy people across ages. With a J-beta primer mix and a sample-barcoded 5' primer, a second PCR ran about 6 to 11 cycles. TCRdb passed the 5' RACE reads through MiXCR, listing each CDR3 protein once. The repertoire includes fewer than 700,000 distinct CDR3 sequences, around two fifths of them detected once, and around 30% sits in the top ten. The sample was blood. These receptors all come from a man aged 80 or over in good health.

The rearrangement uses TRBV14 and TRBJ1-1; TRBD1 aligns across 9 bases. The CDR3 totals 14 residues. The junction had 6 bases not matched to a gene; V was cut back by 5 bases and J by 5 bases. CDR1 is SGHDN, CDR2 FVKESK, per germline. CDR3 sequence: CASSLTGGVTEAFF. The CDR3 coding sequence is TGTGCCAGCAGCTTAACAGGGGGCGTGACTGAAGCTTTCTTT.

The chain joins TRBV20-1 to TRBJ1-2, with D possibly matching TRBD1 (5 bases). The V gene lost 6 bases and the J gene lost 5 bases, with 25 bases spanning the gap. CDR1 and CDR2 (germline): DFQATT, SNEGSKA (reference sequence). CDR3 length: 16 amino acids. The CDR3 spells CSADPGAAGAGYGYTF. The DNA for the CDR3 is TGCAGTGCCGATCCCGGGGCGGCCGGGGCGGGGTATGGCTACACCTTC.

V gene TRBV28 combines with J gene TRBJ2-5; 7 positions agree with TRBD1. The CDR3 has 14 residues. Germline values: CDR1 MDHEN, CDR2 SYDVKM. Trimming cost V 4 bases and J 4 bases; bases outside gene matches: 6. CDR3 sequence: CASSSQTGIETQYF. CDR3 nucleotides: TGTGCCAGCAGTTCTCAGACAGGGATAGAGACCCAGTACTTC.

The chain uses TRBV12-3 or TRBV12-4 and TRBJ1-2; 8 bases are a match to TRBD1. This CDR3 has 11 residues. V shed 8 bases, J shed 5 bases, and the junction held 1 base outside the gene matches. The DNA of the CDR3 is TGTGCCAGCGGACAGGGATATGGCTACACCTTC. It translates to CASGQGYGYTF.

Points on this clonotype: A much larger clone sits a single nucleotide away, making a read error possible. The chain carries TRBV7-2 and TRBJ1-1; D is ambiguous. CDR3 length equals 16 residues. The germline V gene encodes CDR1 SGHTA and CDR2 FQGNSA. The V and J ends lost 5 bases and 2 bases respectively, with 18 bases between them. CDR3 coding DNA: TGTGCCAGCAGCCGGAATGCGGGTAACATAAACACTGAAGCTTTCTTT. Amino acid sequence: CASSRNAGNINTEAFF.

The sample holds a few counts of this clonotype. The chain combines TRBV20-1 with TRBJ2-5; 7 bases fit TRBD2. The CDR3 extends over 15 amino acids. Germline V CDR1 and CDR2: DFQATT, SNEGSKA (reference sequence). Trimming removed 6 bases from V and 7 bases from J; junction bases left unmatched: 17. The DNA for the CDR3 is TGCAGTGCCCATAAAGAGGCGGGGGAGATGTGGACCCAGTACTTC. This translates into CSAHKEAGEMWTQYF.

The CDR3 loop is CASSPYEGRRKEGYTF. In DNA, the CDR3 is TGTGCCAGCAGTCCATACGAGGGCCGGAGAAAGGAAGGCTACACCTTC. The chain uses TRBV12-3 or TRBV12-4 and TRBJ1-2; D is uncertain. V shed 5 bases and J shed 8 bases, with 24 bases lying between them. The CDR3 spans 16 residues.

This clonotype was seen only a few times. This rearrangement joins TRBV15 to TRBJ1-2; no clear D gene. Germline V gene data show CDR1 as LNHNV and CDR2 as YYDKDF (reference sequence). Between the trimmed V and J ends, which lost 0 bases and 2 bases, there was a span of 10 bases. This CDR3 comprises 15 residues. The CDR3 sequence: CATSRDGISNYGYTF. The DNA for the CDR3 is TGTGCCACCAGCAGAGATGGAATATCCAACTATGGCTACACCTTC.

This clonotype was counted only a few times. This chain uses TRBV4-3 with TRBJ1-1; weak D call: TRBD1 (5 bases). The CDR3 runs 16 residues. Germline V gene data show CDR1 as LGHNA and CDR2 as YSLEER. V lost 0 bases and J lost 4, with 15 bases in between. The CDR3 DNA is TGCGCCAGCAGCCAAGATCGTGGAGGGGTCGGCACTGAAGCTTTCTTT. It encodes CASSQDRGGVGTEAFF.

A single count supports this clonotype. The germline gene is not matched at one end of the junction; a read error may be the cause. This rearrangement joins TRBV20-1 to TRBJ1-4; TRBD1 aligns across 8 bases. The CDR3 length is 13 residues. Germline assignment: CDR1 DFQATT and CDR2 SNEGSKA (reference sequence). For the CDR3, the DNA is TGCAGTGCCTCGGACAGGGAAAGGAAAAAACCGTTTTTT. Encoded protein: CSASDRERKKPFF.

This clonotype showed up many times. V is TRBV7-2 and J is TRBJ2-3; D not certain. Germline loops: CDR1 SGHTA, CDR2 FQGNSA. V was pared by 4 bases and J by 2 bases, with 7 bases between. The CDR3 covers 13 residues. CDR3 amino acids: CASSSRFTDTQYF. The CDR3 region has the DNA TGTGCCAGCAGCTCACGTTTCACAGATACGCAGTATTTT.

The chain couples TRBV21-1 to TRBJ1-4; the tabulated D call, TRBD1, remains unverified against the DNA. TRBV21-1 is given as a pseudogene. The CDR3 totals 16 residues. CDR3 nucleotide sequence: TGTGCCAGCAGCAAGGGGGCGTGCGTAACTAATGAAAAACTGTTTTTT. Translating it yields CASSKGACVTNEKLFF.

For the CDR3, the DNA is TGTGCCAGCAGCCCGACGGTGGCTAGCACAGATACGCAGTATTTT. Its protein product is CASSPTVASTDTQYF. The chain carries TRBV7-2 and TRBJ2-3, with no clear D. Per germline, CDR1 SGHTA and CDR2 FQGNSA. The V end lost 5 bases, the J end lost 0 bases, and 12 bases lay between the germline ends. The CDR3 consists of 15 residues. The full variable domain, with the rest looked up from reference TRBV7-2 and TRBJ2-3, is GAGVSQSPSNKVTEKGKDVELRCDPISGHTALYWYRQSLGQGLEFLIYFQGNSAPDKSGLPSDRFSAERTGGSVSTLTIQRTQQEDSAVYLCASSPTVASTDTQYFGPGTRLTVL.

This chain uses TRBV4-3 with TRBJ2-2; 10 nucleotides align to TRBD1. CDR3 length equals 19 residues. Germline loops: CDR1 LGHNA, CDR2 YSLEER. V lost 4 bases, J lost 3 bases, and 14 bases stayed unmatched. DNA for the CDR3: TGCGCCAGCAGCCGGGGCAGACAGGGGGCAAGTAGGGACACCGGGGAGCTGTTTTTT. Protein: CASSRGRQGASRDTGELFF.

The CDR3 loop reads CAIRLEDTDTQYF. The CDR3 DNA reads TGTGCCATCAGACTAGAAGACACAGATACGCAGTATTTT. The gene calls are TRBV10-3 and TRBJ2-3, with D perhaps TRBD2 (5 bases). V was shortened by 6 bases and J by 2 bases, with 9 bases between the two germline ends. This CDR3 has 13 residues. Germline V gene lookup returns CDR1 ENHRY and CDR2 SYGVKD.

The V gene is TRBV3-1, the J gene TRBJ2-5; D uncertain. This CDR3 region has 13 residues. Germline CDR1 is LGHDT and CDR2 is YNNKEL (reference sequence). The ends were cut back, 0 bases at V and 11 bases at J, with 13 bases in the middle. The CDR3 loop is CASSQDGGSEQYF. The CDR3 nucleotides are TGTGCCAGCAGCCAAGATGGTGGTAGTGAGCAGTACTTC.

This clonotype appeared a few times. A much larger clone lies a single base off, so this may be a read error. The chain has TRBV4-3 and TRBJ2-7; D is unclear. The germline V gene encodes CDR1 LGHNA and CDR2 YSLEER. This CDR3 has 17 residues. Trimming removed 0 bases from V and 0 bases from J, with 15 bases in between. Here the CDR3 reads CASSQETWGVDSYEQYF. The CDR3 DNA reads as TGCGCCAGCAGCCAAGAGACCTGGGGTGTGGACTCCTACGAGCAGTACTTC.

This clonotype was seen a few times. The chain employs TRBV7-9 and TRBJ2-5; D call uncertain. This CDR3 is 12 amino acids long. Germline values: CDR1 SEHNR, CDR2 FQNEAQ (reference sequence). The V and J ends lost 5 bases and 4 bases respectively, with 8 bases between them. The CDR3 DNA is TGTGCCAGCAGCGCACAGACAGAGACCCAGTACTTC. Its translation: CASSAQTETQYF.

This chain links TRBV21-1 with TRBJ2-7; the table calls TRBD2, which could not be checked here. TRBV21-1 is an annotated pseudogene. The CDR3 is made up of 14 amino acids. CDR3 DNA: TGTGCCAGCAGCACCGGGACTCAATACTACGAGCAGTACTTC. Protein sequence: CASSTGTQYYEQYF.

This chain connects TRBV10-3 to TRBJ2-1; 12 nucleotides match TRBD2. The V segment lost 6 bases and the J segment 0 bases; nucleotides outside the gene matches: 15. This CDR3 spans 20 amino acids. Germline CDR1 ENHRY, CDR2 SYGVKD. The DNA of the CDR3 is TGTGCCATCAGACTAAGGGGGACTAGCGGGCTCCCAAGCTCCTACAATGAGCAGTTCTTC. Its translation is CAIRLRGTSGLPSSYNEQFF.

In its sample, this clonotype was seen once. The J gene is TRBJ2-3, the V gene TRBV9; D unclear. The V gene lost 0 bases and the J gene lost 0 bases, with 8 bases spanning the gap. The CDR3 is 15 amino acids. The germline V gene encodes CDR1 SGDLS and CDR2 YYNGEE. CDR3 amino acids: CASSVVVHSTDTQYF. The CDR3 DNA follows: TGTGCCAGCAGCGTAGTGGTCCATAGCACAGATACGCAGTATTTT.

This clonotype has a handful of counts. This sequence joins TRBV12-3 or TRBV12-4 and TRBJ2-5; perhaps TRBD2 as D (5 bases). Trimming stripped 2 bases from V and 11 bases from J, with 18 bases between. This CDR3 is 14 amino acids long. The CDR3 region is CASSLTSPYNEQYF. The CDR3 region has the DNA TGTGCCAGCAGTTTAACTAGTCCCTACAATGAGCAGTACTTC.

Here the CDR3 reads CASRLGRGSYEQYF. The CDR3 DNA is TGTGCCAGCAGATTGGGACGCGGCTCCTACGAGCAGTACTTC. This sequence joins TRBV11-2 and TRBJ2-7; perhaps D is TRBD1 or TRBD2 (5 bases each). CDR1 and CDR2 from the germline V gene are SGHAT and FQNNGV. There are 14 residues in the CDR3. Trimming pared 6 bases from V and 0 bases from J, leaving 12 bases between.

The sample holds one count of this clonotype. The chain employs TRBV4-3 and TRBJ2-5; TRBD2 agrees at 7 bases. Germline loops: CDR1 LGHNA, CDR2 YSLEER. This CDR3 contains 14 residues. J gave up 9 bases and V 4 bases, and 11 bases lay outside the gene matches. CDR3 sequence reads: CASSPQGLGEAQYF. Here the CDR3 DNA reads TGCGCCAGCAGCCCGCAAGGACTAGGCGAGGCCCAGTACTTC.

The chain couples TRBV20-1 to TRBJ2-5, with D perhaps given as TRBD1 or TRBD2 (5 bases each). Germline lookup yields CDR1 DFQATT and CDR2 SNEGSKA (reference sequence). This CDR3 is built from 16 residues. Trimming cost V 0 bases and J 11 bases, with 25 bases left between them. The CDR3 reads CSARDPSRGPYDEQYF. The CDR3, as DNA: TGCAGTGCTAGAGACCCCTCGAGGGGACCCTACGATGAGCAGTACTTC.